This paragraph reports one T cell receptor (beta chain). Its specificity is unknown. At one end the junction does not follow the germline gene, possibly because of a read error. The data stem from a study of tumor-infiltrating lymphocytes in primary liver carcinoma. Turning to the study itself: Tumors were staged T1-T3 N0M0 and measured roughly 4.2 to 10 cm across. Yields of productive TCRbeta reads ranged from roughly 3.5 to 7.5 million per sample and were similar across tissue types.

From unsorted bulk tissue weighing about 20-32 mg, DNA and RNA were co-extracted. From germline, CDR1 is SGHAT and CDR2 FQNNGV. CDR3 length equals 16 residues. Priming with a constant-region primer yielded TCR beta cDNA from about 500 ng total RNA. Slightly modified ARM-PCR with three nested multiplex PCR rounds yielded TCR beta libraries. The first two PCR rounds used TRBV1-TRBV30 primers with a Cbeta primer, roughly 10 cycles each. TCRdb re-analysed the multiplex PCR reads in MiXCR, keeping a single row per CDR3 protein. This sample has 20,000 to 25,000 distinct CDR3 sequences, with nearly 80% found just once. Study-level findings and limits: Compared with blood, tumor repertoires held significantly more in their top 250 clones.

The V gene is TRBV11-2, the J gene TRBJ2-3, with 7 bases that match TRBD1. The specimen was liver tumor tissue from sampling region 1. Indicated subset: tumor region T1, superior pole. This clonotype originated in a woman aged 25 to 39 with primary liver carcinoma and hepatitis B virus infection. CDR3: CASSRTRQGRGDAQHF. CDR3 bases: TGTGCCAGCAGCCGGACGCGACAGGGAAGGGGAGATGCTCAGCATTTC.